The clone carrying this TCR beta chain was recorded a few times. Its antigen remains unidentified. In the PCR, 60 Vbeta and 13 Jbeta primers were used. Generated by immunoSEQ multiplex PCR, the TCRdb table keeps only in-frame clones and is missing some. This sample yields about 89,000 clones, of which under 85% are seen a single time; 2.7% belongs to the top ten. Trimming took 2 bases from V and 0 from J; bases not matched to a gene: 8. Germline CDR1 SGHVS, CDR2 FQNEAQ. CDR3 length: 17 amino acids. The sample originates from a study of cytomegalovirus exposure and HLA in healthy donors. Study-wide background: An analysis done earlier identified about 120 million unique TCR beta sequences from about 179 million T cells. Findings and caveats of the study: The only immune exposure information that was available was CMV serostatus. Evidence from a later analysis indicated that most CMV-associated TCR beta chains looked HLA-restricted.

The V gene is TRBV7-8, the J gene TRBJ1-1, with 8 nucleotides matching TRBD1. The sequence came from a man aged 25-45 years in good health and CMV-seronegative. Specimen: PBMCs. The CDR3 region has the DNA TGTGCCAGCAGCTTACCGGAGGACAGGGCCTTGAACACTGAAGCTTTCTTT. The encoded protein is CASSLPEDRALNTEAFF.